Ten or more counts support the clone carrying this T cell receptor beta chain. The antigen is unknown. Both TCR beta VDJ combination and CDR3 sequence profiling were carried out. Genomic DNA was the template for this profiling. One entry per CDR3 protein results from TCRdb running MiXCR on the reads. The profile covers around 200,000 distinct CDR3 sequences, with roughly half appearing a single time and around 9.7% taken by the ten largest. Patients selected for sequencing had displayed CD8+CD57+ cell expansion by flow cytometry. In all patients, the disease was severe acquired aplastic anemia. No patient had been given any therapy when blood was sampled. The germline V gene encodes CDR1 LNHDA and CDR2 SQIVND (reference sequence). V dropped 6 bases and J dropped 4; count of bases not matched to a gene: 6. The length of the CDR3 is 15 residues. The entry originates in a study of CD8+CD57+ T cells in acquired aplastic anemia. Broader study findings: Around 29 CD8+ CDR3 sequences were shared between patients and controls. Patients and controls were not found to differ significantly in CD8+ Simpson's diversity.

J is TRBJ2-7 and V is TRBV19; 13 positions match TRBD2. The TCR sequence derives from a human donor with aplastic anemia. The specimen sequenced was sorted CD4+, CD8+, or CD8+CD57+ T cells (not recorded which) from PBMCs. The CDR3 region is CASSGTSGTIYEQYF. Written as DNA, the CDR3 is TGTGCCAGTAGCGGGACTAGCGGGACAATTTACGAGCAGTACTTC.